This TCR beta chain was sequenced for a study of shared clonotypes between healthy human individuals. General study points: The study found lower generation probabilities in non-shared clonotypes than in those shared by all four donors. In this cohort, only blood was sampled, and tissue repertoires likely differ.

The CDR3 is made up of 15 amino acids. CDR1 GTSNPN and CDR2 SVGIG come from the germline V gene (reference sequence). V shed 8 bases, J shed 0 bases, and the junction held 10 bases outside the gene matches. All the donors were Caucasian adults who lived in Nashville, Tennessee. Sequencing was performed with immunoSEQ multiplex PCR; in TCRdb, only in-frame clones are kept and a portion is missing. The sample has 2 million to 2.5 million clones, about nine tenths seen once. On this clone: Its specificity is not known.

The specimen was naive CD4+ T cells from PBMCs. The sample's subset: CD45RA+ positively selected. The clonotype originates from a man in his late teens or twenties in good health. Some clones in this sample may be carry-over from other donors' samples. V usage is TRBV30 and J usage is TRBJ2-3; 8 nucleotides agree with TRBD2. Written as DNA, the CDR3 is TGTGCCGCTCCGGGACTAGAGGGTAGCACAGATACGCAGTATTTT. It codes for CAAPGLEGSTDTQYF.